The clone carrying this TCR beta chain appeared a single time. Its antigen is not known. This record belongs to a study of blood T cells in healthy people across ages. Findings and limits, study-wide: The unknown donor CMV status may have confounded expanded clonotype changes. When set beside aged donors, long-lived donors presented more naive CD4+ cells and higher diversity. Per million T cells, TCR beta diversity dropped roughly linearly as age increased.

A sample-barcoded 5' primer and a J-beta primer mix were used in a second PCR of roughly 6 to 11 cycles. Unique molecular identifiers of 12 random nucleotides labeled each cDNA. TCRdb re-analysed the 5' RACE reads in MiXCR, keeping a single row per CDR3 protein. The table lists over 1,500,000 distinct CDR3 sequences, roughly 43% of them singletons. The germline CDR1 and CDR2 sequences are MGHRA and YSYEKL. This CDR3 comprises 17 residues. The trim removed 0 bases at V and 4 bases at J, leaving 8 bases unmatched. The TCR sequence derives from a human donor in good health. The V and J genes are TRBV4-1 and TRBJ2-1; 8 bases agree with TRBD2. The sample was blood. The CDR3 region has the DNA TGCGCCAGCAGCCAAGATCGGGTGCGGGGGGCGTACAATGAGCAGTTCTTC. Its protein product is CASSQDRVRGAYNEQFF.